Following are 20 T cell receptor beta chains from one sample sequenced in a study of post-analysis software for immune sequencing data. Study-level points and caveats: TRBV5-6, TRBV5-1 and TRBV20-1 were among roughly five TRBV segments more frequent in patients than controls.

For these TCRs, the target antigens are not known. Unique molecular identifiers were present in the TCR beta cDNA libraries. From the PCR reads, TCRdb called clonotypes with MiXCR, one entry per CDR3 protein. This sample yields around 500,000 distinct CDR3 sequences, of which approximately 31% are seen a single time; 5% to 6% belongs to the top ten. The source material was blood. The receptors were sampled from a girl under 18 with multiple sclerosis.

The chain recombines TRBV10-3 with TRBJ2-3; 7 bases map to TRBD2. The germline gives CDR1 ENHRY, CDR2 SYGVKD. J was trimmed by 6 bases and V by 6 bases; bases with no gene match: 9. CDR3 length: 14 residues. DNA of the CDR3: TGTGCCATCAGACCTACCGGGACTACGGATACGCAGTATTTT. The encoded protein is CAIRPTGTTDTQYF.

The rearrangement joins TRBV6-2 or TRBV6-3 to TRBJ2-7, with D unclear. V was trimmed by 2 bases and J by 5 bases, leaving 7 bases between them. CDR1 and CDR2 from the germline V gene are MNHEY and SVGEGT. The CDR3 sequence is 12 residues long. The CDR3: CASSYGLHEQYF. The CDR3 nucleotides are TGTGCCAGCAGTTACGGCCTCCACGAGCAGTACTTC.

The chain uses TRBV12-3 or TRBV12-4 and TRBJ1-2, with D possibly matching TRBD1 (6 bases). V lost 4 bases to trimming and J lost 3 bases, with 18 bases between them. The CDR3 extends over 16 amino acids. This CDR3 is CASSSNRDTPYYGYTF. Written as DNA, the CDR3 is TGTGCCAGCAGTTCTAACCGGGACACCCCATACTATGGCTACACCTTC.

This sequence joins TRBV7-9 and TRBJ1-5; a weak D match, TRBD1 (6 bases). V was clipped by 2 bases and J by 2 bases, with 10 bases between them. This CDR3 comprises 15 residues. From germline, CDR1 is SEHNR and CDR2 FQNEAQ (reference sequence). The CDR3 region has the DNA TGTGCCAGCAGCTTATCCCCAGGGGGCAATCAGCCCCAGCATTTT. Its translation is CASSLSPGGNQPQHF.

In its sample, this clonotype was seen a few times. This sequence joins TRBV7-2 and TRBJ2-3, with D unclear. Germline V CDR1 and CDR2: SGHTA, FQGNSA. This CDR3 has 11 amino acids. V lost 2 bases and J 10 bases, leaving 7 bases between the germline ends. The CDR3 spells CASSLSVAQYF. DNA of the CDR3: TGTGCCAGCAGCTTATCTGTTGCGCAGTATTTT. Variable domain in full (rest from reference TRBV7-2 and TRBJ2-3): GAGVSQSPSNKVTEKGKDVELRCDPISGHTALYWYRQSLGQGLEFLIYFQGNSAPDKSGLPSDRFSAERTGGSVSTLTIQRTQQEDSAVYLCASSLSVAQYFGPGTRLTVL.

V and J are TRBV5-1 and TRBJ1-4, with 7 bases that match TRBD1. From germline, CDR1 is SGHRS and CDR2 YFSETQ. After removal of 9 bases from V and 4 bases from J, the junction contained 12 bases not matched to a gene. The CDR3 totals 15 residues. In DNA form, the CDR3 reads TGCGCCACCAAAGAGTCGACAGGGATTAATGAAAAACTGTTTTTT. Its protein is CATKESTGINEKLFF.

This clonotype was observed a few times. This rearrangement joins TRBV5-1 to TRBJ2-1; 7 positions match TRBD1. Looked up from germline, CDR1 is SGHRS and CDR2 is YFSETQ. The CDR3 length is 16 residues. V trimming: 1 base; J trimming: 9 bases; junction bases outside the gene matches: 13. The CDR3 protein is CASSLTVAGGRFEQFF. The CDR3 bases are TGCGCCAGCAGCTTGACGGTGGCAGGGGGACGGTTTGAGCAGTTCTTC.

The chain joins TRBV6-6 to TRBJ1-5, with TRBD1 matching over 7 bases. Germline CDR1 and CDR2: MNHNY and SVGAGI (reference sequence). This CDR3 has 15 residues. After removal of 2 bases from V and 7 bases from J, the junction contained 8 bases not matched to a gene. CDR3 DNA: TGTGCCAGCAGTTACGCGGCAGGGGGGGCCCAGCCCCAGCATTTT. This gives the protein CASSYAAGGAQPQHF.

In this sample, this clonotype turned up once. This chain joins TRBV20-1 and TRBJ2-1; D might be TRBD1 or TRBD2, each matching 6 bases. The CDR3 extends over 13 amino acids. CDR1 and CDR2 from the germline V gene are DFQATT and SNEGSKA (reference sequence). The V and J ends lost 0 bases and 13 bases respectively, with 16 bases between them. CDR3 DNA: TGCAGTGCTAGAGAGGGGGGCGCAGAGACCCAGTTCTTC. Protein product: CSAREGGAETQFF.

The sample holds a few counts of this clonotype. This sequence joins TRBV5-1 and TRBJ1-5; D not resolved. CDR3 length equals 14 residues. Per germline, CDR1 SGHRS and CDR2 YFSETQ. V dropped 4 bases and J dropped 6 bases, with 14 bases sitting between them. The CDR3 spells CASSNGESVQPQHF. DNA for the CDR3: TGCGCCAGCAGCAACGGGGAATCGGTTCAGCCCCAGCATTTT.

The chain couples TRBV7-6 to TRBJ1-5; 9 positions match TRBD1. This CDR3 spans 19 amino acids. Germline V CDR1 and CDR2: SGHVS, FNYEAQ. V trimming: 2 bases; J trimming: 3 bases; junction bases outside the gene matches: 14. For the CDR3, the DNA is TGTGCCAGCAGCTTAACCCGGGACAGGGCAGTAATGTCCAATCAGCCCCAGCATTTT. Protein sequence: CASSLTRDRAVMSNQPQHF.

Regarding this clonotype: A junction boundary mismatches the germline segment, possibly from a read error. The V and J genes are TRBV7-2 and TRBJ2-3; TRBD2 matches 7 bases. The CDR3 totals 14 residues. Germline CDR1 is SGHTA and CDR2 is FQGNSA. CDR3 sequence (DNA): TGTGCCAGCAGCCTAGCGGTGCATACAGATACGCAGTATTTT. Translated: CASSLAVHTDTQYF. The full variable domain, with the rest looked up from reference TRBV7-2 and TRBJ2-3, is GAGVSQSPSNKVTEKGKDVELRCDPISGHTALYWYRQSLGQGLEFLIYFQGNSAPDKSGLPSDRFSAERTGGSVSTLTIQRTQQEDSAVYLCASSLAVHTDTQYFGPGTRLTVL.

The chain joins TRBV20-1 to TRBJ2-5; 9 bases fit TRBD2. Looked up from germline, CDR1 is DFQATT and CDR2 is SNEGSKA (reference sequence). This CDR3 spans 14 amino acids. The trim removed 0 bases at V and 11 bases at J, leaving 10 bases unmatched. CDR3: CSARDAGGPNEQYF. The DNA of the CDR3 is TGCAGTGCTAGAGATGCGGGGGGGCCCAATGAGCAGTACTTC.

The table lists this clonotype with a few counts. The chain uses TRBV10-3 and TRBJ2-1; 8 bases align to TRBD2. The V gene end was trimmed by 2 bases and the J gene end by 12 bases; junction bases not matched to a gene: 6. Germline V gene sequence: CDR1 ENHRY, CDR2 SYGVKD. The length of the CDR3 is 13 residues. CDR3 nucleotide sequence: TGTGCCATCAGTGAGGCGGGACTAGGAGTGCAGTTCTTC. It is translated as CAISEAGLGVQFF.

This clonotype was found many times. This chain connects TRBV29-1 to TRBJ2-1, with 7 bases fitting TRBD1. The CDR3 is 14 residues long. CDR1 and CDR2 from the germline V gene are SQVTM and ANQGSEA. V gave up 6 bases and J gave up 8 bases; unmatched junction bases: 13. The chain's CDR3 is CSVGSTGVSDEQFF. The DNA for the CDR3 is TGCAGCGTCGGAAGTACAGGGGTATCGGATGAGCAGTTCTTC.

The rearrangement joins TRBV7-3 to TRBJ2-1, with TRBD2 identical over 8 bases. The V and J ends lost 4 bases and 2 bases, in that order; junction bases with no gene match: 16. The CDR3 loop spans 19 amino acids. Germline V gene lookup returns CDR1 SGHTA and CDR2 FQGTGA. The CDR3 DNA sequence: TGTGCCAGCAGCTCCGGGACTAGAGACAGACTAAGAGCCTACAATGAGCAGTTCTTC. It encodes CASSSGTRDRLRAYNEQFF. Filled out from reference TRBV7-3 and TRBJ2-1, the complete variable domain reads GAGVSQTPSNKVTEKGKYVELRCDPISGHTALYWYRQSLGQGPEFLIYFQGTGAADDSGLPNDRFFAVRPEGSVSTLKIQRTERGDSAVYLCASSSGTRDRLRAYNEQFFGPGTRLTVL.

This clonotype has just a few counts. The chain joins TRBV20-1 to TRBJ2-3, with no clear D. Germline V lookup: CDR1 DFQATT, CDR2 SNEGSKA (reference sequence). The CDR3 spans 16 residues. V lost 3 bases and J lost 2, with 18 bases in between. The CDR3 DNA reads TGCAGTGCTAGGGACGTTGGGCGGTCTTTCACAGATACGCAGTATTTT. Protein product: CSARDVGRSFTDTQYF.

V and J are TRBV12-3 or TRBV12-4 and TRBJ1-2; 9 nucleotides line up with TRBD1. The CDR3 is 15 amino acids. V lost 1 base to trimming and J lost 4 bases; unmatched junction nucleotides: 4. In DNA form, the CDR3 reads TGTGCCAGCAGTTTAGGTGGACAGGGGTTCTATGGCTACACCTTC. Encoded protein: CASSLGGQGFYGYTF.

The sample holds a few counts of this clonotype. The chain couples TRBV6-5 to TRBJ1-2; no reliable D call. CDR1 and CDR2 from the germline V gene are MNHEY and SVGAGI. The ends were cut back, 0 bases at V and 4 bases at J, with 15 bases in the middle. CDR3 length: 16 residues. The chain's CDR3 is CASSYSTGSGIYGYTF. CDR3 nucleotide sequence: TGTGCCAGCAGTTACTCGACGGGCAGTGGTATCTATGGCTACACCTTC.

This chain joins TRBV7-9 and TRBJ2-1; 7 nucleotides match TRBD1. V was clipped by 6 bases and J by 8 bases; unmatched bases: 10. CDR1 and CDR2 from the germline V gene are SEHNR and FQNEAQ (reference sequence). CDR3 length equals 14 residues. Here the CDR3 reads CASRAGTGVDEQFF. CDR3 coding DNA: TGTGCCAGCAGGGCAGGCACAGGGGTGGATGAGCAGTTCTTC.